This T cell receptor (beta chain) was profiled in a study of blood T cell repertoires in COVID-19. About the study: Acute and convalescent COVID-19 specimens originated in the United States, Italy and Spain. PBMCs, B-cell-depleted T cells, or T cells were the source of the cDNA or gDNA that made up the material.

In the source study's methods: From reference gene primer amplification, estimates of nucleated cell counts were derived. Only in-frame clones appear in the TCRdb table, and some are missing; sequencing was by immunoSEQ multiplex PCR. V and J calls and clone size follow that table, whereas D and trimming were derived from the DNA. This sample carries tens of thousands of clones, 80% to 90% of them seen once, and the ten largest clones take roughly 1.4%. Germline V CDR1 and CDR2: MNHEY, SVGAGI. Trimming took off 0 bases at V and 7 bases at J, with 13 bases between the two ends. This CDR3 has 16 amino acids.

Sequenced: peripheral blood. The chain employs TRBV6-5 and TRBJ1-6; D perhaps matches TRBD1 (5 bases). The source of this sequence is a woman in her thirties or forties with acute or convalescent COVID-19. CDR3 residues: CASSYSNQGGNSPLHF. The CDR3 DNA follows: TGTGCCAGCAGTTACTCGAATCAGGGAGGGAATTCACCCCTCCACTTT.